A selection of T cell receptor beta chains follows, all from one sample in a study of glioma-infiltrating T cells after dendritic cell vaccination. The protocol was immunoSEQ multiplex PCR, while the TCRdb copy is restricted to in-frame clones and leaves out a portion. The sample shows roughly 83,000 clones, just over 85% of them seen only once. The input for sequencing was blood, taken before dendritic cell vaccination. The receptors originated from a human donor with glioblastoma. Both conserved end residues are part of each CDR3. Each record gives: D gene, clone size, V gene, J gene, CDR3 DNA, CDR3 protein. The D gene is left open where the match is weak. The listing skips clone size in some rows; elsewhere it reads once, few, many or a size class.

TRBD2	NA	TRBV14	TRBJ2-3	TGTGCCAGCAGCCAAGGTCTAGCGGGAGGGCTCGATACGCAGTATTTT	CASSQGLAGGLDTQYF
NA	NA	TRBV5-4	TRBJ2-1	TGTGCCAGCAGCTCGTACAGGGAAAGCTACAATGAGCAGTTCTTC	CASSSYRESYNEQFF
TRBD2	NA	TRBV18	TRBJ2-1	TGTGCCAGCTCACCACCGGGACTAGCGGGTGCCTACAATGAGCAGTTCTTC	CASSPPGLAGAYNEQFF
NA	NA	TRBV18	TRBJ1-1	TGTGCCAGCTCACGAAACCCGACTTTTCCGAACACTGAAGCTTTCTTT	CASSRNPTFPNTEAFF
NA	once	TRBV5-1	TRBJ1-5	TGCGCCAGCAGCTGGATGGGGCAAGGTCAGCCCCAGCATTTT	CASSWMGQGQPQHF
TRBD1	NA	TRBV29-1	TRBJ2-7	TGCAGCGTTGACGAGACCGGGACAGTCAACGAGCAGTACTTC	CSVDETGTVNEQYF
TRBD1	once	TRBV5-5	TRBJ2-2	TGTGCCAGCAGTCCCGGGACAGGGGGCACCGGGGAGCTGTTTTTT	CASSPGTGGTGELFF
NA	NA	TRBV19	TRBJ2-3	TGTGCCAGTAGTTCCAGCGGGTACACAGATACGCAGTATTTT	CASSSSGYTDTQYF
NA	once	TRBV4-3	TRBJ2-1	TGCGCCAGCAGCCAAGATCTGTCTAGGTACAATGAGCAGTTCTTC	CASSQDLSRYNEQFF
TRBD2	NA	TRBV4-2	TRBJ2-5	TGTGCCAGCAGACCCCAGGGACTAGCGGGAGATTGGGGGCAAGAGACCCAGTACTTC	CASRPQGLAGDWGQETQYF
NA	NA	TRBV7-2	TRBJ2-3	TGTGCCAGCAGCTCCTGGGCCAACACAGATACGCAGTATTTT	CASSSWANTDTQYF
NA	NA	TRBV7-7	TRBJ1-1	TGTGCCAGCAGCTTATCGGTATACACTGAAGCTTTCTTT	CASSLSVYTEAFF
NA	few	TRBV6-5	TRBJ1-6	TGTGCCAGCAGCCCGACAAGCCCTAATTCACCCCTCCACTTT	CASSPTSPNSPLHF
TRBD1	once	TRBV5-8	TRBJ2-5	TGTGCCAGCAGCTTGGGGACAGGGGGCAGGGAGACCCAGTACTTC	CASSLGTGGRETQYF
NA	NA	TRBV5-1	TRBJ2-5	TGCGCCAGCAGCTTGGGGCAGGGGAGAGAGACCCAGTACTTC	CASSLGQGRETQYF
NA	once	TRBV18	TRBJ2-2	TGTGCCAGCTCACCAATCGAGGCGAACACCGGGGAGCTGTTTTTT	CASSPIEANTGELFF
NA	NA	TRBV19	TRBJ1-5	TGTGCCAGTAGTATCAAGGGAGGAGATCAGCCCCAGCATTTT	CASSIKGGDQPQHF
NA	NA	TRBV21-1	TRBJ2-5	TGTGCCAGCACCGATGGACAGAAGCTCCAAGAGACCCAGTACTTC	CASTDGQKLQETQYF
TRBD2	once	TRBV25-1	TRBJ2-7	TGTGCCAGCAGCCAGGGGCTAGCGGGAGATTACGAGCAGTACTTC	CASSQGLAGDYEQYF
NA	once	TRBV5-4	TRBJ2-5	TGTGCCAGCAGCTTGGAGGGGTCGAAGACCCAGTACTTC	CASSLEGSKTQYF
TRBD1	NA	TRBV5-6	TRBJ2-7	TGTGCCAGCAGCTTGGCGAAGGACAGGTTCTCGTACGAGCAGTACTTC	CASSLAKDRFSYEQYF
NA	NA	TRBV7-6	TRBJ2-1	TGTGCCAGCTCAGAAGCGGGTAACAATGAGCAGTTCTTC	CASSEAGNNEQFF
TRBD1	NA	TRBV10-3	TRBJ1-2	TGTGCCATCAGTGATGACAGGGCCTATGGCTACACCTTC	CAISDDRAYGYTF
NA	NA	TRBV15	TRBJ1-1	TGTGCCACCAGCAGCGAAAGGGGCAGGGTCCTTAAAAACACTGAAGCTTTCTTT	CATSSERGRVLKNTEAFF
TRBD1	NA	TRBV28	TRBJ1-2	TGTGCCAGCAGTTTATCAGGGGGCTATGGCTACACCTTC	CASSLSGGYGYTF
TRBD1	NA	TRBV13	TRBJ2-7	TGTGCCAGCAGCCTGACGAGGACAGGTTCTCCCTACGAGCAGTACTTC	CASSLTRTGSPYEQYF
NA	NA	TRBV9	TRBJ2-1	TGTGCCAGCAGCGTGTTGGGGGGCTCCTACAATGAGCAGTTCTTC	CASSVLGGSYNEQFF
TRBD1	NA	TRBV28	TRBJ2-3	TGTGCCAGCAGAAACCGGGACAGAGGATATAGCACAGATACGCAGTATTTT	CASRNRDRGYSTDTQYF
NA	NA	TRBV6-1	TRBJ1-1	TGTGCCAGCAGTGAATGGGGGCGGGCTTTCTTT	CASSEWGRAFF
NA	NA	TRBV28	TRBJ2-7	TGTGCCAGCAGTCCCTTCCTCCGACAGGATAAGGGCGGTCGCGAGCAGTACTTC	CASSPFLRQDKGGREQYF
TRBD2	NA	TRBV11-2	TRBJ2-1	TGTGCCAGCAGCAGACTAGCGGGAGGCCAAAGGAATGAGCAGTTCTTC	CASSRLAGGQRNEQFF
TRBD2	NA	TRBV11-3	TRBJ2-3	TGTGCCAGCAGCGAAAGCGGGGGTCAGGGAGATACGCAGTATTTT	CASSESGGQGDTQYF
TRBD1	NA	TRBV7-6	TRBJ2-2	TGTGCCAGCAGTAGACAGGGGGCGAACACCGGGGAGCTGTTTTTT	CASSRQGANTGELFF
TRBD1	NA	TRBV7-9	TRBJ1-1	TGTGCCAGCAGCCCCCGACAGGGGGGGACTGAAGCTTTCTTT	CASSPRQGGTEAFF
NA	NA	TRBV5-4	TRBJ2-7	TGTGCCAGCAGCTCCCCAGACAGGAACTCCTACGAGCAGTACTTC	CASSSPDRNSYEQYF
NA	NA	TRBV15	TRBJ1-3	TGTGCCACCAGCGGCAGGGTTGGAAACACCATATATTTT	CATSGRVGNTIYF
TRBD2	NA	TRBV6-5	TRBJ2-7	TGTGCCAGCAGTTACTTAACTAGCGGGAGCTCCTACGAGCAGTACTTC	CASSYLTSGSSYEQYF
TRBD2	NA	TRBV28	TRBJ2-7	TGTGCCAGCATCCTAGCGGGAGGGGGCTACGAGCAGTACTTC	CASILAGGGYEQYF
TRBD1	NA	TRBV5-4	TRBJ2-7	TGTGCCAGCAGCTTGGGGGACAGGGGCCTCTACGAGCAGTACTTC	CASSLGDRGLYEQYF
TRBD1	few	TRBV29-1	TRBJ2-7	TGCAGCGTAGACCTACAGGGGGGACCCTACGAGCAGTACTTC	CSVDLQGGPYEQYF
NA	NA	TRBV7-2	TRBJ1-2	TGTGCCAGCAGCTTAGGGGGGGGTGGTGACTATGGCTACACCTTC	CASSLGGGGDYGYTF
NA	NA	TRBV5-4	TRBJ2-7	TGTGCCAGCAGCGGGGGGTCCTACGAGCAGTACTTC	CASSGGSYEQYF
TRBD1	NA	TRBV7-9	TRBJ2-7	TGTGCCAGCAGCGGTTTGAGAGGGACAGGGGTGTACGAGCAGTACTTC	CASSGLRGTGVYEQYF
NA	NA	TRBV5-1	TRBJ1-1	TGCGCCAGCAGGGACCCAGGGGCCGCCTTGAACACTGAAGCTTTCTTT	CASRDPGAALNTEAFF
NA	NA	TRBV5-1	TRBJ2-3	TGCGCCAGCAGCACCGGGACACCGAGCACAGATACGCAGTATTTT	CASSTGTPSTDTQYF
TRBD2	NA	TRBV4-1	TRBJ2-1	TGCGCCAGCAGGCAGGGACTAGCTCTCGACAATGAGCAGTTCTTC	CASRQGLALDNEQFF
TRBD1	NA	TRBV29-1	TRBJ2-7	TGCAGCGTTCGCAGGGGGAGCTCCTACGAGCAGTACTTC	CSVRRGSSYEQYF
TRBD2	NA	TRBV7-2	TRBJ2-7	TGTGCCAGCAGCTTAAGCGGGGGCCTCTACGAGCAGTACTTC	CASSLSGGLYEQYF
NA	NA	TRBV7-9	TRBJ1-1	TGTGCCAGCAGCTTAAGACGGGAGGTTTCGAACACTGAAGCTTTCTTT	CASSLRREVSNTEAFF
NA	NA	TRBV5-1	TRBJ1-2	TGCGCCAGCACACAGGGTTCCCCGCTAAACTATGGCTACACCTTC	CASTQGSPLNYGYTF
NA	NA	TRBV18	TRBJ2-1	TGTGCCAGCTCATCGGAAATGGGGCATCGGTTCTTC	CASSSEMGHRFF
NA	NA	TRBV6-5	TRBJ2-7	TGTGCCAGCACCACAGGGAAGGGATACGAGCAGTACTTC	CASTTGKGYEQYF
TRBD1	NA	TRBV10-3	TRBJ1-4	TGTGCCATCAGTGAGGTAAGGGGGCGGAATGAAAAACTGTTTTTT	CAISEVRGRNEKLFF